The source of this T cell receptor (beta chain) is a study of CD8+CD57+ T cells in acquired aplastic anemia. Background on the study: On average, sorted CD4+ and CD8+ cells gave 3.2 ug of DNA.

For CDR3 and TCR beta VDJ profiling, genomic DNA was the template used. TCRdb processed the reads anew with MiXCR; each CDR3 protein has one entry. Seen here are some 200,000 distinct CDR3 sequences, almost 50% observed once, and the top ten hold nearly 20%. Germline CDR1 MNHEY, CDR2 SVGEGT. Losses at the gene ends were 6 bases for V and 4 bases for J; bases not matched to a gene: 24. There are 20 residues in the CDR3. Patients who underwent sequencing had shown CD8+CD57+ cell expansion by flow cytometry. Patients were untreated when blood was sampled. This clonotype was seen a handful of times. The sample comprised sorted CD4+, CD8+, or CD8+CD57+ T cells (not recorded which) from PBMCs. The clonotype comes from a human donor with aplastic anemia. This chain connects TRBV6-2 or TRBV6-3 to TRBJ2-3, with TRBD1 matching over 8 bases. The CDR3, as DNA: TGTGCCAGCAGCACCCTTGGCAGGGGGCTAACGAGGGGTAAGGCAGATACGCAGTATTTT. It codes for CASSTLGRGLTRGKADTQYF.